The rows below give T cell receptor beta chains drawn from one sample of a study of blood T cell repertoires in COVID-19. Sequencing was performed with immunoSEQ multiplex PCR; in TCRdb, only in-frame clones are kept and a portion is missing. This table holds approximately 240,000 clones, roughly 90% found once. Material: PBMCs or T cells enriched from blood (not recorded which). Receptors were obtained from a woman aged 25 to 45 with acute COVID-19. CDR3s include the opening cysteine and the closing phenylalanine or tryptophan. Fields, in order: V gene, D gene, J gene, clone size, CDR3 DNA, CDR3 protein. The D gene is left open where the match is weak. Clone size is not always given. Where it is, it says once, few, many or a class for expanded clones.

v_call: TRBV28
d_call: TRBD2
j_call: TRBJ2-1
clone_size: NA
cdr3_nt: TGTGCCAGCAGTTCAGGACTAGCGGGGTGGAATGAGCAGTTCTTC
cdr3_aa: CASSSGLAGWNEQFF

v_call: TRBV11-3
d_call: NA
j_call: TRBJ2-1
clone_size: once
cdr3_nt: TGTGCCAGCAGCCGGGGACTGCCCAATGAGCAGTTCTTC
cdr3_aa: CASSRGLPNEQFF

v_call: TRBV10-2
d_call: NA
j_call: TRBJ1-6
clone_size: many
cdr3_nt: TGCGTGTCCTCTGGGAGCTTTAGTTCACCCCTCCACTTT
cdr3_aa: CVSSGSFSSPLHF

v_call: TRBV28
d_call: TRBD2
j_call: TRBJ2-2
clone_size: once
cdr3_nt: TGTGCCCCCCGTTTATTTAGCGGGGGGGGTACCGGGGAGCTGTTTTTT
cdr3_aa: CAPRLFSGGGTGELFF

v_call: TRBV7-9
d_call: NA
j_call: TRBJ1-5
clone_size: NA
cdr3_nt: TGTGCCAGCAGCTTAGGAGGGTCAGGCGATCAGCCCCAGCATTTT
cdr3_aa: CASSLGGSGDQPQHF

v_call: TRBV12-1
d_call: NA
j_call: TRBJ2-1
clone_size: NA
cdr3_nt: TGTGCCAGCAGCCCTCAGGGACTAGCGGATGAGCAGTTCTTC
cdr3_aa: CASSPQGLADEQFF

v_call: TRBV5-4
d_call: TRBD2
j_call: TRBJ2-3
clone_size: once
cdr3_nt: TGTGCCAGCAGCTCGGCGGGAGAGGCCTATACGCAGTATTTT
cdr3_aa: CASSSAGEAYTQYF

v_call: TRBV7-3
d_call: TRBD2
j_call: TRBJ2-2
clone_size: NA
cdr3_nt: TGTGCCAGCAGCTTTAAGCGGGATACGAACACCGGGGAGCTGTTTTTT
cdr3_aa: CASSFKRDTNTGELFF

v_call: TRBV25-1
d_call: TRBD1
j_call: TRBJ1-5
clone_size: once
cdr3_nt: TGTGCCAGCAGTGAGAGTACCGGACAGGGGGCGAATCAGCCCCAGCATTTT
cdr3_aa: CASSESTGQGANQPQHF

v_call: TRBV27
d_call: TRBD1
j_call: TRBJ1-2
clone_size: NA
cdr3_nt: TGTGCCAGCAGTTTGAGGGCAGGGGGTGGAACAGCTGGCTACACCTTC
cdr3_aa: CASSLRAGGGTAGYTF

v_call: TRBV19
d_call: NA
j_call: TRBJ2-2
clone_size: NA
cdr3_nt: TGTGCCAGTACCAAAGCTACCACCGGGGAGCTGTTTTTT
cdr3_aa: CASTKATTGELFF

v_call: TRBV7-9
d_call: NA
j_call: TRBJ1-1
clone_size: NA
cdr3_nt: TGTGCCAGCAGCTTAGTAGCGGAAAACACTGAAGCTTTCTTT
cdr3_aa: CASSLVAENTEAFF

v_call: TRBV12-3/TRBV12-4
d_call: NA
j_call: TRBJ1-1
clone_size: NA
cdr3_nt: TGTGCCAGCATCTTCAGAGGGAACACTGAAGCTTTCTTT
cdr3_aa: CASIFRGNTEAFF

v_call: TRBV7-2
d_call: TRBD2
j_call: TRBJ2-3
clone_size: NA
cdr3_nt: TGTGCCAGCAGCCTAAGACTAGCGGGATACACAGATACGCAGTATTTT
cdr3_aa: CASSLRLAGYTDTQYF

v_call: TRBV28
d_call: NA
j_call: TRBJ1-6
clone_size: NA
cdr3_nt: TGTGCCAGCAGAACTAGTCTGGCCGCTAATTCACCCCTCCACTTT
cdr3_aa: CASRTSLAANSPLHF

v_call: TRBV30
d_call: NA
j_call: TRBJ2-7
clone_size: NA
cdr3_nt: TGTGCCTGGAGCCATAGCGGAGGCGAGCAGTACTTC
cdr3_aa: CAWSHSGGEQYF

v_call: TRBV7-8
d_call: NA
j_call: TRBJ1-2
clone_size: NA
cdr3_nt: TGTGCCAGCAGCTCCTATACTCAGGGGAAGGATGGCTACACCTTC
cdr3_aa: CASSSYTQGKDGYTF

v_call: TRBV28
d_call: TRBD1
j_call: TRBJ1-6
clone_size: NA
cdr3_nt: TGTGCCAGCAGTCCCCCCGGACAGGGAAGGTCACCCCTCCACTTT
cdr3_aa: CASSPPGQGRSPLHF

v_call: TRBV27
d_call: NA
j_call: TRBJ1-5
clone_size: NA
cdr3_nt: TGTGCCAGCAGTTCCTCTCCGGGGGGCAATCAGCCCCAGCATTTT
cdr3_aa: CASSSSPGGNQPQHF

v_call: TRBV3-1/TRBV3-2
d_call: TRBD2
j_call: TRBJ2-2
clone_size: NA
cdr3_nt: TGTGCCAGCTCTTTTGGCGGGAGTAACACCGGGGAGCTGTTTTTT
cdr3_aa: CASSFGGSNTGELFF

v_call: TRBV11-1
d_call: TRBD2
j_call: TRBJ2-4
clone_size: NA
cdr3_nt: TGTGCCAGCAGCTTAGGCGGGGGGGCGAACATTCAGTACTTC
cdr3_aa: CASSLGGGANIQYF

v_call: TRBV6-5
d_call: NA
j_call: TRBJ2-6
clone_size: NA
cdr3_nt: TGTGCCACGGAGGGCTCTGGGGCCAACGTCCTGACTTTC
cdr3_aa: CATEGSGANVLTF

v_call: TRBV5-4
d_call: NA
j_call: TRBJ2-5
clone_size: NA
cdr3_nt: TGTGCCAGCAGCCCCCTAGGGGCGGTGCGGGAGACCCAGTACTTC
cdr3_aa: CASSPLGAVRETQYF

v_call: TRBV2
d_call: NA
j_call: TRBJ1-1
clone_size: NA
cdr3_nt: TGTGCCAGCAGTGACGATGGGGGACAGAACACTGAAGCTTTCTTT
cdr3_aa: CASSDDGGQNTEAFF

v_call: TRBV9
d_call: NA
j_call: TRBJ1-1
clone_size: NA
cdr3_nt: TGTGCCAGCAGCGTAGCAGTGAACACTGAAGCTTTCTTT
cdr3_aa: CASSVAVNTEAFF

v_call: TRBV9
d_call: NA
j_call: TRBJ1-6
clone_size: few
cdr3_nt: TGTGCCAGCAGCGTAGGGGGTCGGGAACTAAGTTCACCCCTCCACTTT
cdr3_aa: CASSVGGRELSSPLHF

v_call: TRBV29-1
d_call: TRBD2
j_call: TRBJ2-2
clone_size: NA
cdr3_nt: TGCAGCGTCCGCACCGGACTAGCGGGGCTCACCGGGGAGCTGTTTTTT
cdr3_aa: CSVRTGLAGLTGELFF

v_call: TRBV9
d_call: TRBD1
j_call: TRBJ1-1
clone_size: once
cdr3_nt: TGTGCCAGCAGTAAGACAGGGAAGAACACTGAAGCTTTCTTT
cdr3_aa: CASSKTGKNTEAFF

v_call: TRBV18
d_call: TRBD1
j_call: TRBJ2-7
clone_size: NA
cdr3_nt: TGTGCCAGCTCACTGGGACAGGAAACCCTCTCTGGCTACGAGCAGTACTTC
cdr3_aa: CASSLGQETLSGYEQYF

v_call: TRBV3-1/TRBV3-2
d_call: NA
j_call: TRBJ2-3
clone_size: NA
cdr3_nt: TGTGCCAGCAGCCAGCGGTTGGGGGCTGATACGCAGTATTTT
cdr3_aa: CASSQRLGADTQYF

v_call: TRBV5-4
d_call: NA
j_call: TRBJ2-1
clone_size: NA
cdr3_nt: TGTGCCAGCAGCTTGGGTGCGGACTACAATGAGCAGTTCTTC
cdr3_aa: CASSLGADYNEQFF

v_call: TRBV7-9
d_call: NA
j_call: TRBJ1-3
clone_size: NA
cdr3_nt: TGTGCCAGCAGCTTAGGACGGAGCTCTGGAAACACCATATATTTT
cdr3_aa: CASSLGRSSGNTIYF

v_call: TRBV29-1
d_call: TRBD2
j_call: TRBJ2-1
clone_size: NA
cdr3_nt: TGCAGCGTTGAAGATCCAGCGGGAGCCTACAATGAGCAGTTCTTC
cdr3_aa: CSVEDPAGAYNEQFF

v_call: TRBV11-3
d_call: TRBD1
j_call: TRBJ2-1
clone_size: NA
cdr3_nt: TGTGCCAGCAGCTCCACTTGGGACAGGGGGCGCGGTGAGCAGTTCTTC
cdr3_aa: CASSSTWDRGRGEQFF

v_call: TRBV7-9
d_call: TRBD1
j_call: TRBJ1-1
clone_size: NA
cdr3_nt: TGTGCCAGCAGCCTTCGACAGGGCGGGACTGAAGCTTTCTTT
cdr3_aa: CASSLRQGGTEAFF

v_call: TRBV7-6
d_call: TRBD1
j_call: TRBJ2-1
clone_size: NA
cdr3_nt: TGTGCCAGCAGCTTGCTCGGACAGGTTGGAAATGAGCAGTTCTTC
cdr3_aa: CASSLLGQVGNEQFF

v_call: TRBV28
d_call: TRBD2
j_call: TRBJ2-5
clone_size: NA
cdr3_nt: TGTGCCAGCAGTTCTTGGGCCCTTAGCGGGGGGGCCGTGGAGACCCAGTACTTC
cdr3_aa: CASSSWALSGGAVETQYF

v_call: TRBV10-1
d_call: TRBD1
j_call: TRBJ2-5
clone_size: NA
cdr3_nt: TGCGCCACGCCGCGGGACAGGTCCCCAGAGACCCAGTACTTC
cdr3_aa: CATPRDRSPETQYF

v_call: TRBV7-9
d_call: NA
j_call: TRBJ1-2
clone_size: NA
cdr3_nt: TGTGCCAGCAGCTCCGCGACAGACTCTAACTATGGCTACACCTTC
cdr3_aa: CASSSATDSNYGYTF

v_call: TRBV3-1/TRBV3-2
d_call: NA
j_call: TRBJ1-2
clone_size: NA
cdr3_nt: TGTGCCAGCAGCATTCGACAGAGTATGAACTATGGCTACACCTTC
cdr3_aa: CASSIRQSMNYGYTF

v_call: TRBV10-1
d_call: NA
j_call: TRBJ1-5
clone_size: NA
cdr3_nt: TGCGCCAGCAGTTCTTCAGGGGATCAGCCCCAGCATTTT
cdr3_aa: CASSSSGDQPQHF

v_call: TRBV7-2
d_call: NA
j_call: TRBJ2-1
clone_size: NA
cdr3_nt: TGTGCCAGCAGCTCCACCTCGTCGGGACTCCGAGCCAATGAGCAGTTCTTC
cdr3_aa: CASSSTSSGLRANEQFF

v_call: TRBV20-1
d_call: TRBD1
j_call: TRBJ1-2
clone_size: NA
cdr3_nt: TGCAGTGCTAGTGACCCCCAGGGGGGCTATGGCTACACCTTC
cdr3_aa: CSASDPQGGYGYTF

v_call: TRBV3-1/TRBV3-2
d_call: NA
j_call: TRBJ1-4
clone_size: NA
cdr3_nt: TGTGCCAGCAGTGCCCCGGAGCGGGGGGAACTGTTTTTT
cdr3_aa: CASSAPERGELFF

v_call: TRBV18
d_call: NA
j_call: TRBJ2-5
clone_size: NA
cdr3_nt: TGTGCCAGCTCACGGGCAGGGCAAGAGACCCAGTACTTC
cdr3_aa: CASSRAGQETQYF

v_call: TRBV28
d_call: TRBD2
j_call: TRBJ2-1
clone_size: NA
cdr3_nt: TGTGCCAGCGGAGCGGGGGGGCCCGATGAGCAGTTCTTC
cdr3_aa: CASGAGGPDEQFF

v_call: TRBV6-5
d_call: NA
j_call: TRBJ1-2
clone_size: NA
cdr3_nt: TGTGCCAGCAGCCGAAACGGCAGGGAAGATGGCTACACCTTC
cdr3_aa: CASSRNGREDGYTF

v_call: TRBV30
d_call: TRBD2
j_call: TRBJ2-5
clone_size: NA
cdr3_nt: TGTGCCTGGCGACTAGCGAGCGAGACCCAGTACTTC
cdr3_aa: CAWRLASETQYF

v_call: TRBV2
d_call: NA
j_call: TRBJ2-5
clone_size: NA
cdr3_nt: TGTGCCAGCAGTGAATCGGGGTCCCAAGAGACCCAGTACTTC
cdr3_aa: CASSESGSQETQYF

v_call: TRBV7-8
d_call: TRBD1
j_call: TRBJ1-5
clone_size: many
cdr3_nt: TGTGCCAGCAGCACTGGACAGGGGTATCAGCCCCAGCATTTT
cdr3_aa: CASSTGQGYQPQHF

v_call: TRBV27
d_call: TRBD1
j_call: TRBJ1-1
clone_size: NA
cdr3_nt: TGTGCCAGCAGTTTTATAGGACAGGGCGACACTGAAGCTTTCTTT
cdr3_aa: CASSFIGQGDTEAFF

v_call: TRBV28
d_call: TRBD1
j_call: TRBJ1-1
clone_size: NA
cdr3_nt: TGTGCCAGCAACCACAGGGGTTGGAACACTGAAGCTTTCTTT
cdr3_aa: CASNHRGWNTEAFF

v_call: TRBV4-3
d_call: NA
j_call: TRBJ1-1
clone_size: NA
cdr3_nt: TGCGCCAGCAGCCTGGGCCCCGGTGAAGCTTTCTTT
cdr3_aa: CASSLGPGEAFF

v_call: TRBV10-3
d_call: NA
j_call: TRBJ1-3
clone_size: NA
cdr3_nt: TGTGCCATCAGCGGACAGCAAAGAAACACCATATATTTT
cdr3_aa: CAISGQQRNTIYF

v_call: TRBV6-1
d_call: TRBD1
j_call: TRBJ2-3
clone_size: once
cdr3_nt: TGTGCCAGCAGTGAATTGGGCAGGGGGAAAACAGATACGCAGTATTTT
cdr3_aa: CASSELGRGKTDTQYF

v_call: TRBV2
d_call: TRBD1
j_call: TRBJ1-2
clone_size: NA
cdr3_nt: TGTGCCAGCCGTGTGGAGGACAGGGTTTCTGGCTACACCTTC
cdr3_aa: CASRVEDRVSGYTF

v_call: TRBV15
d_call: TRBD1
j_call: TRBJ1-5
clone_size: NA
cdr3_nt: TGTGCCACCAGCAGAGATTCCGGGACAGGCAATCAGCCCCAGCATTTT
cdr3_aa: CATSRDSGTGNQPQHF

v_call: TRBV6-5
d_call: NA
j_call: TRBJ1-6
clone_size: NA
cdr3_nt: TGTGCCAGCAGTTACAAGGGGGGGGGTTCACCCCTCCACTTT
cdr3_aa: CASSYKGGGSPLHF

v_call: TRBV5-1
d_call: NA
j_call: TRBJ2-2
clone_size: NA
cdr3_nt: TGCGCCAGCAGCTTGGGAGGACACAACACCGGGGAGCTGTTTTTT
cdr3_aa: CASSLGGHNTGELFF